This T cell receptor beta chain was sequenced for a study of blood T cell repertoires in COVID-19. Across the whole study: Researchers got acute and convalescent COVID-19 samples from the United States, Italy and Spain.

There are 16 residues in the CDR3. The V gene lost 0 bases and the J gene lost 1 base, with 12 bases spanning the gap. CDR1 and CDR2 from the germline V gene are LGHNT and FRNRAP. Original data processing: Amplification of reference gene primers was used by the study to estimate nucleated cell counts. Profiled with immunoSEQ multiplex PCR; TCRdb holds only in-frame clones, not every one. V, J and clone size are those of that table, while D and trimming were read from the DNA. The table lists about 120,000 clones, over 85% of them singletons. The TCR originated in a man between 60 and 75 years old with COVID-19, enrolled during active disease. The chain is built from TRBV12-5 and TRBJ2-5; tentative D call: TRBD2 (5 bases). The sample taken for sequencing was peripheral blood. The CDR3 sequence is CASGLVEHGIQETQYF. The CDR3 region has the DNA TGTGCTAGTGGTTTGGTTGAACACGGGATCCAAGAGACCCAGTACTTC.